These 20 T cell receptor beta chains were all obtained from the same sample, sequenced in a study of blood T cells in healthy people across ages. Using a J-beta primer mix together with a sample-barcoded 5' primer, a second PCR was run for roughly 6 to 12 cycles. MiXCR, run by TCRdb on the 5' RACE reads, gives a single entry per CDR3 protein. The profile covers roughly 1,500,000 distinct CDR3 sequences, with approximately 42% appearing a single time and roughly 8.2% taken by the ten largest. The sequencing sample was made of blood. These receptors all stem from a woman aged 18 to 35 in good health.

V gene TRBV10-3 combines with J gene TRBJ2-5; 7 nucleotides agree with TRBD2. After removal of 5 bases from V and 5 bases from J, the junction contained 8 bases not matched to a gene. The CDR3 contains 14 residues. Germline-derived CDR1 and CDR2 are ENHRY and SYGVKD. The CDR3 DNA reads TGTGCCATCAGTTGGACTAGATTTGGGGAGACCCAGTACTTC. Translating it yields CAISWTRFGETQYF.

The chain combines TRBV20-1 with TRBJ2-5; the D gene could be TRBD1 or TRBD2 (5 bases each). Germline values: CDR1 DFQATT, CDR2 SNEGSKA (reference sequence). Trimming removed 3 bases from V and 5 bases from J, with 7 bases in between. The CDR3 loop spans 11 amino acids. CDR3 sequence: CSASWGETQYF. Here the CDR3 DNA reads TGCAGTGCTAGTTGGGGGGAGACCCAGTACTTC.

The chain recombines TRBV5-6 with TRBJ2-7; a possible D gene is TRBD1 (6 bases). The last part of the DNA fits TRBJ2-5 better; the J call may be wrong. This CDR3 contains 15 residues. Germline CDR1 and CDR2: SGHDT and YYEEEE. DNA for the CDR3: TGTGCCAGCAGCTTGAGCCCGACAGGACAAGAGACCCAGTACTTC. Its translation is CASSLSPTGQETQYF.

The chain links TRBV4-1 to TRBJ2-5, with TRBD1 as a possible D gene (6 bases). Germline CDR1 MGHRA, CDR2 YSYEKL. This CDR3 spans 13 amino acids. V was trimmed by 3 bases and J by 11 bases, leaving 16 bases between them. The CDR3 coding sequence is TGCGCCAGCAGCCATCCCGGACAGAATGAGCAGTACTTC. Translation gives CASSHPGQNEQYF.

This rearrangement joins TRBV4-1 to TRBJ2-3; a possible D gene is TRBD1 (5 bases). This CDR3 spans 16 amino acids. Per the germline V gene, CDR1 is MGHRA and CDR2 is YSYEKL. Deletions cut 1 base from V and 6 bases from J, with 17 bases between. In nucleotides, the CDR3 is TGCGCCAGCAGCCAAGCGGGCGAATTGGGGCTGGATACGCAGTATTTT. Protein: CASSQAGELGLDTQYF.

The genes are TRBV5-1 and TRBJ1-2; TRBD1 agrees at 7 bases. Germline values: CDR1 SGHRS, CDR2 YFSETQ. V shed 1 base and J 6 bases; nucleotides not matched to a gene: 9. There are 15 residues in the CDR3. DNA of the CDR3: TGCGCCAGCAGCTTGACAGCTGACAGGGTGAATGGCTACACCTTC. It specifies CASSLTADRVNGYTF.

The chain joins TRBV11-2 to TRBJ2-5; D might be TRBD2 (6 bases). Trimming pared 0 bases from V and 5 bases from J, leaving 13 bases between. CDR3 length equals 15 residues. Germline-derived CDR1 and CDR2 are SGHAT and FQNNGV. DNA for the CDR3: TGTGCCAGCAGCTTAGATCGGGGGAGCGGGGAGACCCAGTACTTC. Protein product: CASSLDRGSGETQYF. The variable domain in full, completed from reference TRBV11-2 and TRBJ2-5, reads EAGVAQSPRYKIIEKRQSVAFWCNPISGHATLYWYQQILGQGPKLLIQFQNNGVVDDSQLPKDRFSAERLKGVDSTLKIQPAKLEDSAVYLCASSLDRGSGETQYFGPGTRLLVL.

The chain links TRBV28 to TRBJ1-1; D is ambiguous. Germline CDR1 MDHEN, CDR2 SYDVKM. V gave up 2 bases and J gave up 11 bases, with 9 bases separating them. This CDR3 comprises 11 residues. The CDR3 DNA follows: TGTGCCAGCAGTTTAAAAATAATGGCTTTCTTT. Protein: CASSLKIMAFF.

This rearrangement joins TRBV3-1 to TRBJ1-2; maybe TRBD1 (5 bases). Germline loops: CDR1 LGHDT, CDR2 YNNKEL (reference sequence). The CDR3 loop spans 14 amino acids. Trimming took off 3 bases at V and 5 bases at J, with 13 bases between the two ends. CDR3 sequence: CASSHGLGVYGYTF. The DNA of the CDR3 is TGTGCCAGCAGCCACGGATTGGGGGTATATGGCTACACCTTC.

The chain has TRBV12-3 or TRBV12-4 and TRBJ1-2, with D unresolved. Between the trimmed V and J ends, which lost 6 bases and 0 bases, there was a span of 14 bases. CDR3 length equals 15 residues. The CDR3 DNA reads as TGTGCCAGCAGCCCGGGTCCACTCCCTAACTATGGCTACACCTTC. This translates into CASSPGPLPNYGYTF.

This clonotype has just a few counts. The chain has TRBV5-1 and TRBJ2-7; D unresolved. V gave up 0 bases and J gave up 3 bases, with 13 bases separating them. The CDR3 runs 15 residues. Germline V gives CDR1 SGHRS, CDR2 YFSETQ. As DNA, the CDR3 is TGCGCCAGCAGCTTGGTAGGACCCATTAACTACGAGCAGTACTTC. Amino acids: CASSLVGPINYEQYF.

A few counts support this clonotype. This sequence joins TRBV4-1 and TRBJ2-5, with D possibly matching TRBD2 (5 bases). Germline values: CDR1 MGHRA, CDR2 YSYEKL. V gave up 1 base and J gave up 5 bases, with 14 bases separating them. The CDR3 is made up of 15 amino acids. CDR3 bases: TGCGCCAGCAGCCAAGGACGAGGGCAGGAGGAGACCCAGTACTTC. It codes for CASSQGRGQEETQYF.

This chain uses TRBV27 with TRBJ2-1, with TRBD1 matching over 7 bases. Trimming cost V 0 bases and J 4 bases; bases outside gene matches: 6. Germline V gene lookup returns CDR1 MNHEY and CDR2 SMNVEV (reference sequence). This CDR3 has 16 residues. CDR3 sequence (DNA): TGTGCCAGCAGTTTATCCTTGGGGACAGAGTACAATGAGCAGTTCTTC. It specifies CASSLSLGTEYNEQFF.

This clonotype occurred a few times. The V call is TRBV9, the J call TRBJ2-3, with TRBD2 matching 14 bases. Germline loops: CDR1 SGDLS, CDR2 YYNGEE. Germline trimming cut 4 bases from V and 3 bases from J; bases unmatched to any gene: 16. The CDR3 has 20 residues. CDR3 region: CASSPRGLAGVAKGTDTQYF. CDR3 bases: TGTGCCAGCAGCCCCCGGGGACTAGCGGGGGTCGCAAAAGGGACAGATACGCAGTATTTT.

The V call is TRBV4-1, the J call TRBJ2-7; TRBD1 is a possible D gene (8 bases). The V end was cut by 1 base, the J end by 4 bases, with 17 bases between. The CDR3 length is 16 residues. Germline assignment: CDR1 MGHRA and CDR2 YSYEKL. CDR3 loop: CASSQVWTGREYEQYF. For the CDR3, the DNA is TGCGCCAGCAGCCAAGTTTGGACAGGGAGGGAGTACGAGCAGTACTTC.

This clonotype was seen repeatedly, ten times or more. The CDR3 region has the DNA TGCGCCAGCAGCCAAGGGATTAGGGAGACCCAGTACTTC. Translation gives CASSQGIRETQYF. J is TRBJ2-5 and V is TRBV4-1; no reliable D call. Trimming pared 1 base from V and 5 bases from J, leaving 8 bases between. Per germline, CDR1 MGHRA and CDR2 YSYEKL. There are 13 residues in the CDR3.

This clonotype came up a few times. The chain has TRBV20-1 and TRBJ2-5; D could derive from TRBD1 or TRBD2 (5 bases each). This CDR3 comprises 15 residues. Trimming cost V 2 bases and J 0 bases, with 13 bases left between them. Germline V CDR1 and CDR2: DFQATT, SNEGSKA (reference sequence). Written as DNA, the CDR3 is TGCAGTGCTAGACCCCTAGGGGAGTACCAAGAGACCCAGTACTTC. This encodes CSARPLGEYQETQYF.

This clonotype was seen many times. The chain is built from TRBV20-1 and TRBJ2-1; weak D call: TRBD2 (6 bases). The CDR3 runs to 13 residues. The V end was cut by 3 bases, the J end by 5 bases, with 11 bases between. Germline CDR1 and CDR2: DFQATT and SNEGSKA (reference sequence). The CDR3 sequence: CSASGRWDNEQFF. CDR3 DNA sequence: TGCAGTGCTAGCGGGAGATGGGACAATGAGCAGTTCTTC.

The genes are TRBV6-1 and TRBJ2-1, with TRBD2 identical over 7 bases. Per the germline V gene, CDR1 is MNHNS and CDR2 is SASEGT. The CDR3 has 16 amino acids. With V trimmed by 6 bases and J by 0 bases, 8 bases remained unmatched. The CDR3 bases are TGTGCCAGCAGCCGAGGGGTAGCGGGCTCCTACAATGAGCAGTTCTTC. Translated, it gives CASSRGVAGSYNEQFF.

This clonotype was detected many times. Mismatch with germline at one junction end may stem from a read error. The chain links TRBV5-1 to TRBJ2-3, with D perhaps TRBD2 (6 bases). Germline CDR1 and CDR2: SGHRS and YFSETQ. The CDR3 length is 14 residues. The CDR3 DNA reads as TGTGCCAGCAGTTACGGGGGAAACACAGATACGCAGTATTTT. Protein: CASSYGGNTDTQYF.